What follows is one TCR beta chain and its context. These data belong to a study of shared clonotypes between healthy human individuals. The germline gives CDR1 ENHRY, CDR2 SYGVKD. This CDR3 contains 11 residues. Repertoires were generated with immunoSEQ multiplex PCR, while TCRdb's copy carries only in-frame clones and drops some. Seen here are some 2,400,000 clones, about 94% observed once, and the top ten hold approximately 0.13%. The sequenced sample consisted of naive CD4+ T cells sorted from blood. Subset in this sample: CD45RA+ positively selected. The source is a man younger than 30 in good health. The rearrangement links TRBV10-3 to TRBJ2-5, with a weak D call TRBD2 (5 bases). The CDR3 DNA sequence: TGTGCATCGGGGAATCAAGAGACCCAGTACTTC. It encodes CASGNQETQYF.